The entry below describes one T cell receptor (beta chain). The data derive from a study of blood T cell repertoires in COVID-19. Overall study: The United States, Italy and Spain supplied acute and convalescent COVID-19 samples. Nucleic acid was either cDNA or gDNA, and it came from T cells, B-cell-depleted T cells, or PBMCs.

Germline V gene lookup returns CDR1 MDHEN and CDR2 SYDVKM. The V end was cut by 2 bases, the J end by 0 bases, with 10 bases between. The CDR3 consists of 16 residues. Original data processing: Quantification of nucleated cells was approximated via reference gene primer amplification. The repertoire was sequenced with immunoSEQ multiplex PCR; TCRdb's copy has only in-frame clones and lacks some. D and trimming were read from the DNA, whereas the V and J calls and clone size are those reported in that table. Of under 300,000 clones listed, about four fifths were seen once; the top ten hold 1.9%. The origin of this receptor is a man aged 25-45 years who had recovered from COVID-19. Input material: peripheral blood. The rearrangement links TRBV28 to TRBJ2-2; a possible D gene is TRBD1 (6 bases). CDR3 nucleotides: TGTGCCAGCAGTTTACCGACAGGCGCGAACACCGGGGAGCTGTTTTTT. Translating gives CASSLPTGANTGELFF.